These T cell receptor beta chains were read from a single sample in a study of blood T cell repertoires in COVID-19. Some clones are missing from TCRdb's copy, which holds only in-frame ones; the method was immunoSEQ multiplex PCR. The repertoire holds roughly 68,000 clones, with approximately 80% as singletons. Sequenced sample: peripheral blood. The receptor set was obtained from a man aged 60 to 69 with COVID-19, enrolled during active disease. Each CDR3 is given without its conserved first and last residue. Fields, in order: V gene, J gene, CDR3 protein.

V gene: TRBV7-9
J gene: TRBJ2-3
CDR3 protein: ASSLWASGTDTQY

V gene: TRBV4-2
J gene: TRBJ2-7
CDR3 protein: ASSQEEISYEQY

V gene: TRBV6-5
J gene: TRBJ2-7
CDR3 protein: ASSNPPRSEQY

V gene: TRBV18
J gene: TRBJ1-4
CDR3 protein: ASSPGTGRVEKLF

V gene: TRBV29-1
J gene: TRBJ2-6
CDR3 protein: SVVTGANVLT

V gene: TRBV4-1
J gene: TRBJ2-1
CDR3 protein: ASSPRGAGQGSHEQF

V gene: TRBV7-6
J gene: TRBJ2-2
CDR3 protein: ASSSLSNTGELF

V gene: TRBV5-1
J gene: TRBJ2-3
CDR3 protein: ASSSLQSTDTQY

V gene: TRBV7-3
J gene: TRBJ2-2
CDR3 protein: ASSLLGSSIYGELF

V gene: TRBV10-3
J gene: TRBJ2-5
CDR3 protein: AISVTQGQETQY

V gene: TRBV5-1
J gene: TRBJ2-7
CDR3 protein: ASSPGTRTYEQY

V gene: TRBV4-2
J gene: TRBJ2-3
CDR3 protein: ASSQTTTSTDTQY

V gene: TRBV12-3/TRBV12-4
J gene: TRBJ2-7
CDR3 protein: ASSLWEQWGQY

V gene: TRBV10-3
J gene: TRBJ2-7
CDR3 protein: AVTTSVTYEQY

V gene: TRBV27
J gene: TRBJ2-5
CDR3 protein: ASSAGTSGETQY

V gene: TRBV9
J gene: TRBJ2-1
CDR3 protein: ASSASGTNEQF

V gene: TRBV2
J gene: TRBJ2-5
CDR3 protein: ASSEAGQITETQY

V gene: TRBV1
J gene: TRBJ2-7
CDR3 protein: TSSQDRTSGSFDEQY